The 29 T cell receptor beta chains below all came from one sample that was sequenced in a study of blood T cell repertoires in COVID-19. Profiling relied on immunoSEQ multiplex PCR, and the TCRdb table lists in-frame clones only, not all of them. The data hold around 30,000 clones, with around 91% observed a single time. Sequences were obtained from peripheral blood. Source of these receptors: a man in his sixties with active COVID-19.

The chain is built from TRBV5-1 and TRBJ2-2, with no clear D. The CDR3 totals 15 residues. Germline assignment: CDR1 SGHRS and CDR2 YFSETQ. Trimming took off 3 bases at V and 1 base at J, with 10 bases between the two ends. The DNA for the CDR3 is TGCGCCAGCAGCTGGCGAGGAGAGAACACCGGGGAGCTGTTTTTT. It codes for CASSWRGENTGELFF.

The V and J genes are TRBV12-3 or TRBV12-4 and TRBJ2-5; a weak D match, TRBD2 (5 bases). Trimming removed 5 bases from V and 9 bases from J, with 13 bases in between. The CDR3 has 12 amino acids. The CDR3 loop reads CASSPPLGAQYF. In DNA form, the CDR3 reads TGTGCCAGCAGTCCCCCACTCGGGGCCCAGTACTTC.

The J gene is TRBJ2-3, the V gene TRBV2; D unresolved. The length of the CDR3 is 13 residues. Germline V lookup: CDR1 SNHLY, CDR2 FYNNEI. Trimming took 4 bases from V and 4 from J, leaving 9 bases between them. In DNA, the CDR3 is TGTGCCAGCAGTGGGGCCTTTTCAGATACGCAGTATTTT. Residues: CASSGAFSDTQYF.

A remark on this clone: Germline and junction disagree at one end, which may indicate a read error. This chain's CDR3 is CARGGRNTDTQYF. As DNA, the CDR3 is TGCGCGCGGGGAGGACGGAACACAGATACGCAGTATTTT. V is TRBV7-2 and J is TRBJ2-3; the D gene is possibly TRBD2 (6 bases). The length of the CDR3 is 13 residues. Germline V gene lookup returns CDR1 SGHTA and CDR2 FQGNSA.

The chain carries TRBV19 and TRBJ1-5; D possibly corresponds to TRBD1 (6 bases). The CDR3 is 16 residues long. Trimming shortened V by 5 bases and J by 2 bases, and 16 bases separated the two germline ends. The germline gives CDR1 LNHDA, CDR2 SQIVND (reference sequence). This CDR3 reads CASSLLGRGRNQPQHF. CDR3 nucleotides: TGTGCCAGTAGTCTCCTGGGCAGGGGCCGCAATCAGCCCCAGCATTTT.

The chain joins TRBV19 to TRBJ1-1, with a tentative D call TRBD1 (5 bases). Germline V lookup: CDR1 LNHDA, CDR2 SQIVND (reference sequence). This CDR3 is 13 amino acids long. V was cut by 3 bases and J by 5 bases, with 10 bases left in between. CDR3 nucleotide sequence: TGTGCCAGTAGTATTCGGGGGGAGACTGAAGCTTTCTTT. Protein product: CASSIRGETEAFF.

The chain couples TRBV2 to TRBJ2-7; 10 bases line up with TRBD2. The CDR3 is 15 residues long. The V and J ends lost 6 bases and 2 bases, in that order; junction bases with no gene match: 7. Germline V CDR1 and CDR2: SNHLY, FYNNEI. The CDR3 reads CASRSLAGATYEQYF. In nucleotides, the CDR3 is TGTGCCAGCAGGTCCCTAGCGGGGGCTACCTACGAGCAGTACTTC.

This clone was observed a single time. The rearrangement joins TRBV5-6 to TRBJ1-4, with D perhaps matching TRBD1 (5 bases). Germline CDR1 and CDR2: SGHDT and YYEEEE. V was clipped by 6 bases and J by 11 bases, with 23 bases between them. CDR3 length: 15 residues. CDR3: CASTRSGVIGGKLFF. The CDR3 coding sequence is TGTGCCAGCACACGTTCGGGGGTAATAGGTGGGAAACTGTTTTTT.

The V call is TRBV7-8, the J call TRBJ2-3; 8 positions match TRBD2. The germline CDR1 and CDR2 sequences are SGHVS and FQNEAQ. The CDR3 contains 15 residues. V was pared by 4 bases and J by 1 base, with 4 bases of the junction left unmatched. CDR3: CASSYGGGRTDTQYF. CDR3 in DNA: TGTGCCAGCAGCTACGGGGGGGGACGCACAGATACGCAGTATTTT.

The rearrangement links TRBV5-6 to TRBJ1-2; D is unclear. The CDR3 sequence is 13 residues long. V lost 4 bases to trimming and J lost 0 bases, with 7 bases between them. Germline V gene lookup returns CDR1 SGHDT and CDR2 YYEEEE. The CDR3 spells CASSPVANYGYTF. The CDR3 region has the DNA TGTGCCAGCAGCCCCGTAGCTAACTATGGCTACACCTTC.

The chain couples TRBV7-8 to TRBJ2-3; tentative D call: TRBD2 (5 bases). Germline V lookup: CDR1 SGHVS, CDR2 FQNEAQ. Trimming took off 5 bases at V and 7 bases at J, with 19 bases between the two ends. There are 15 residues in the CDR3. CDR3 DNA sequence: TGTGCCAGCAGCCCGTTCCGGGCTAGAGGGAATACGCAGTATTTT. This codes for CASSPFRARGNTQYF.

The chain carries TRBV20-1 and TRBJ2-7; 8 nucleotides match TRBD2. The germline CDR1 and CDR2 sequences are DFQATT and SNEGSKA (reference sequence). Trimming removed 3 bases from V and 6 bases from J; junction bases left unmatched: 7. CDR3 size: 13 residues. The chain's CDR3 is CSASSGNTAEQYF. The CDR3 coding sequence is TGCAGTGCTAGTAGCGGGAATACCGCCGAGCAGTACTTC.

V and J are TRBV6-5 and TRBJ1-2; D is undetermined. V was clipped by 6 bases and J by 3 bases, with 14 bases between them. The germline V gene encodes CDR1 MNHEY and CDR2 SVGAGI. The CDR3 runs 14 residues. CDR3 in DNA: TGTGCCAGCAGCCCCCGGGGAAATGACTATGGCTACACCTTC. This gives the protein CASSPRGNDYGYTF.

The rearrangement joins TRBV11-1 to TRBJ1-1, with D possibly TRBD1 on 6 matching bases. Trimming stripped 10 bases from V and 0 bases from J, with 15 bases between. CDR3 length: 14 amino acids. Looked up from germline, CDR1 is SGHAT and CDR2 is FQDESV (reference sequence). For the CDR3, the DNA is TGTGCCACCATGGAGAGGGGGTTGAACACTGAAGCTTTCTTT. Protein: CATMERGLNTEAFF.

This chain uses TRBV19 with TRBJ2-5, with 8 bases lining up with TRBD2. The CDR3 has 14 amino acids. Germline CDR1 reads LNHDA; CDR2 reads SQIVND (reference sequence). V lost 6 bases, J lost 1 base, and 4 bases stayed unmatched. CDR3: CASRRTSSQETQYF. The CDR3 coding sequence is TGTGCCAGTAGAAGGACTAGCAGCCAAGAGACCCAGTACTTC.

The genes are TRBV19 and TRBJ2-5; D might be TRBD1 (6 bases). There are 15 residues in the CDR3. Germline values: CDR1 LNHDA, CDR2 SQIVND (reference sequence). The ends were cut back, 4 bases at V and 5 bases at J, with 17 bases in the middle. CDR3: CASSTRDIPTETQYF. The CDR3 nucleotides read TGTGCCAGTAGTACCCGGGACATCCCCACGGAGACCCAGTACTTC. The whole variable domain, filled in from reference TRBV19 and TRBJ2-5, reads DGGITQSPKYLFRKEGQNVTLSCEQNLNHDAMYWYRQDPGQGLRLIYYSQIVNDFQKGDIAEGYSVSREKKESFPLTVTSAQKNPTAFYLCASSTRDIPTETQYFGPGTRLLVL.

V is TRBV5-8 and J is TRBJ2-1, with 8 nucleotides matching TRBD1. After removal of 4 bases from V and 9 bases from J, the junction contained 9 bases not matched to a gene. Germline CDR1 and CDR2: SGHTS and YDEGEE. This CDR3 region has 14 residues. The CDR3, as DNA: TGTGCCAGCAGCACCTCGACAGGGGTCGGTGAGCAGTTCTTC. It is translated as CASSTSTGVGEQFF.

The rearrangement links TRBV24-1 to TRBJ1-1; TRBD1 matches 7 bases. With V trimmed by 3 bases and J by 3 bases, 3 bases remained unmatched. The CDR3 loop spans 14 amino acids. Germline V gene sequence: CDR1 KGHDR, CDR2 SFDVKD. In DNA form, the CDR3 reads TGTGCCACCAGTGATGCAACAGGGGACACTGAAGCTTTCTTT. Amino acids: CATSDATGDTEAFF.

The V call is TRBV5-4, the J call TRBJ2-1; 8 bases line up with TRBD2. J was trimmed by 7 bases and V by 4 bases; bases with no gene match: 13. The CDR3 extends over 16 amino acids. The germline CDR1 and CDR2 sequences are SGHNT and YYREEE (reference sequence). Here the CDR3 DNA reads TGTGCCAGCAGCCGGGGCCACCGGGGGGGCCAGAATGAGCAGTTCTTC. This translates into CASSRGHRGGQNEQFF.

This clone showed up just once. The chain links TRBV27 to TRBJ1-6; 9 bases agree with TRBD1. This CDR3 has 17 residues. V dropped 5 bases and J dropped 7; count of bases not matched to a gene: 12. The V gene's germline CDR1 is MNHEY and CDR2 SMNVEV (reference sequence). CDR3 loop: CASSPWRGQGLNSPLHF. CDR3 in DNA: TGTGCCAGCAGTCCATGGAGGGGACAGGGTTTAAATTCACCCCTCCACTTT.

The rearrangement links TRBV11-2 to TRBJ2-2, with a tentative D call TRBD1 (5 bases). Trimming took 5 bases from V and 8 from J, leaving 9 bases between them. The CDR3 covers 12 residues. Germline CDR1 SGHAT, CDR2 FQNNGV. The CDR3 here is CASSPGWGELFF. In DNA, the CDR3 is TGTGCCAGCAGCCCAGGGTGGGGGGAGCTGTTTTTT. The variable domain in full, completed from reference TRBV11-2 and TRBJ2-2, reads EAGVAQSPRYKIIEKRQSVAFWCNPISGHATLYWYQQILGQGPKLLIQFQNNGVVDDSQLPKDRFSAERLKGVDSTLKIQPAKLEDSAVYLCASSPGWGELFFGEGSRLTVL.

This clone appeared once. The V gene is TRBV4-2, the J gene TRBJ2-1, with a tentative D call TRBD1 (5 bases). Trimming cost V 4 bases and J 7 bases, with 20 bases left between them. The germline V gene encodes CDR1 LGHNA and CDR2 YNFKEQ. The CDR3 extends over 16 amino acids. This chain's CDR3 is CASSPIGQGYGNEQFF. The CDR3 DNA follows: TGTGCCAGCAGCCCCATCGGGCAGGGCTACGGGAATGAGCAGTTCTTC.

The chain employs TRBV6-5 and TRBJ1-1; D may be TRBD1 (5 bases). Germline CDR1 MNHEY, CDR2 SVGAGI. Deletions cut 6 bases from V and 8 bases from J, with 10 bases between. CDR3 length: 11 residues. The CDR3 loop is CASSDSLEAFF. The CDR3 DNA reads TGTGCCAGCAGCGACAGTTTAGAAGCTTTCTTT.

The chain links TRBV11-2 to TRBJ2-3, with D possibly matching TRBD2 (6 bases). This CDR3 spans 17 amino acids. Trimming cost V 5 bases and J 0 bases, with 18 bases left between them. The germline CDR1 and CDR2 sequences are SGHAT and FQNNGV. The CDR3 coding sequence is TGTGCCAGCAGCCCACGGCCCCCAGGGACTAGCACAGATACGCAGTATTTT. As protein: CASSPRPPGTSTDTQYF.

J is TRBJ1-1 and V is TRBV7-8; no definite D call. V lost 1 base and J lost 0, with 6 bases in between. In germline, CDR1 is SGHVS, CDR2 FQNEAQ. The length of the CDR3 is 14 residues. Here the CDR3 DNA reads TGTGCCAGCAGCTTAGGGAGAATGAACACTGAAGCTTTCTTT. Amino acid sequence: CASSLGRMNTEAFF.

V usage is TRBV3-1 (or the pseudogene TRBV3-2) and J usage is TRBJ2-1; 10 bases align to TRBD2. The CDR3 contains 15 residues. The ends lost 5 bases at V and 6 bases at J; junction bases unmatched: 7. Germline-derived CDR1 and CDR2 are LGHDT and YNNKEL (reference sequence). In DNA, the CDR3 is TGTGCCAGCAGCAAGGGACTAGCGAGACTCAATGAGCAGTTCTTC. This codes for CASSKGLARLNEQFF.

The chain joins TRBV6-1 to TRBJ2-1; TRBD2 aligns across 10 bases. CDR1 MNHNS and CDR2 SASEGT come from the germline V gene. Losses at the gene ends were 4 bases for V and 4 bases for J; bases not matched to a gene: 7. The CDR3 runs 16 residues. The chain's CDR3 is CASSVRTSGFYNEQFF. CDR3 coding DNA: TGTGCCAGCAGTGTACGGACTAGCGGATTTTACAATGAGCAGTTCTTC.

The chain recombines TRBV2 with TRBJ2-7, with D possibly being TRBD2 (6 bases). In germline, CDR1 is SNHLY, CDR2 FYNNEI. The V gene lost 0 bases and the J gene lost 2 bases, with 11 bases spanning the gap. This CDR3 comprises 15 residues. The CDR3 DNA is TGTGCCAGCAGTGAAGCGCTTAGCGGCCCCTACGAGCAGTACTTC. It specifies CASSEALSGPYEQYF.

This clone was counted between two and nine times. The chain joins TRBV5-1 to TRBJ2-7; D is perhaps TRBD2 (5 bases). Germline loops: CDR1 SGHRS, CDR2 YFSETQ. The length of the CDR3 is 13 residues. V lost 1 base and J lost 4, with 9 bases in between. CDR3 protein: CASSLIGSYEQYF. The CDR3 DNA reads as TGCGCCAGCAGCTTGATAGGGAGTTACGAGCAGTACTTC.